This TCR beta chain was obtained from a study of siplizumab effects on memory and regulatory T cells. The CDR3 covers 12 residues. Per germline, CDR1 SNHLY and CDR2 FYNNEI. V gave up 10 bases and J gave up 6 bases; unmatched junction bases: 9. Profiled with immunoSEQ multiplex PCR; TCRdb holds only in-frame clones, not every one. In the table there are about 50,000 clones, 93% of which are singletons. Sequencing was done on a sample of CD8+ T cells sorted from blood. The chain links TRBV2 to TRBJ2-7; 7 bases agree with TRBD1. This receptor was identified in a human donor in good health. The CDR3, as DNA: TGTGCCACCAACTGGGACAGTTCCGAGCAGTACTTC. The encoded protein is CATNWDSSEQYF.